This entry describes one TCR beta chain. This receptor's antigen is unknown. No much larger clone exists at a distance of one base, and base qualities are not known. Healthy HIV-negative adults with no recently reported acute infections or vaccinations were included as donors. Every donor was a Caucasian adult living in Nashville, Tennessee, USA. CD4+ T cells were enriched by magnetic negative selection, after which naive cells were positively selected on CD45RA and the negative fraction was taken as the memory subset. Blood was obtained by leukapheresis, after which PBMCs were separated by Ficoll-Histopaque density gradient centrifugation and cryopreserved in liquid nitrogen vapor phase. Analytical flow cytometry was used to check the purity and quantity of every magnetically sorted T cell population. From each sorted fraction, genomic DNA was isolated and quantified by UV absorbance on a Nanodrop 2000c.

This entry belongs to a study of shared clonotypes between healthy human individuals (dated by TCRdb to the early 2020s). Notes on the research overall: Three men and a couple of women, aged 18 to 49 years, made up the cohort. Per donor, three plates each were used for CD4 naive and CD4 memory, two for CD8 naive, and one for CD8 memory. To estimate repertoire size and how much clonotypes are shared between individuals, the study performed deep sequencing of blood TCR repertoires from 4 to 6 healthy adults. To increase sequencing depth and limit assay-specific biases, TCR repertoire library preparation and sequencing were carried out by different laboratories using diverse techniques. Each donor's leukapheresis produced roughly between roughly 0.9 and 8.9 billion PBMCs.

On the study overall, not on this receptor specifically: The small number of donors limited the genetic and exposure-history diversity represented. When several donors were compared, the shared fraction of clonotypes was roughly 4.8% for naive CD4, about 4% for naive CD8, roughly 2.5% for memory CD4, and 0.35% to 0.4% for memory CD8. Compared with non-shared clonotypes, the clonotypes found in all four sorted-subset donors had higher generation probabilities. Sampling was restricted to blood, and TCR repertoires in tissue are likely to differ from TCR repertoires in blood. Based on pairwise subsampling, the degree of clonotype sharing among donors was expected to be affected by sequencing depth. Incomplete sequencing was indicated by rarefaction of sorted-subset datasets, despite the large sequencing depth. Estimated clonotype richness was generally larger for naive than for memory subsets.

The germline V gene provides CDR1 KGHSH and CDR2 LQKENI. Counted from cysteine to phenylalanine, this CDR3 has 15 amino acids. The kept DNA is CDR3 alone, 45 bases in frame from the first base. V is cut back by 4 bases and J by 4 bases, with 6 bases in the junction unmatched. Using the deep immunoSEQ assay, multiplex PCR amplified TCR CDR3 regions from genomic DNA. Genomic DNA extracted from each cell subset was distributed evenly over all wells of several immunoSEQ 96-well plates, and each plate served as one replicate. For sorted subsets, around 200 ng genomic DNA, equal to 30,000 or so T cell genomes, was loaded into each replicate PCR. The purified libraries were quantified using a Qubit 3.0 fluorometer, sized with a Bioanalyzer 2100, and then quantified again using the KAPA Library Quantification kit. A separate single-read 150-cycle Illumina NextSeq 550 flow cell was used to sequence each immunoSEQ 96-well plate. As for how the authors treated the data: Because only junctional sequences without quality scores were contained in the immunoSEQ output, filtering matching that applied to full-length reads could not be performed. Sequences were annotated with PyIR, a Python wrapper for IgBLAST v1.9, using IMGT germline references to assign V/J genes and CDR3. Any read was removed if the V/J assignment was weak (E-value above 1e-6), the CDR3 was missing, or the read contained stop codons, out-of-frame junctions, or ambiguous translated residues. V3J clonotypes were defined as sequences sharing an identical inferred V gene, J gene, and CDR3 amino acid sequence. The percentage overlap between two repertoires was calculated by dividing the number of shared unique clonotypes by the size of the smaller repertoire. Repertoire richness was assessed with RTK rarefaction, the Chao1 estimator, and Recon v2.1 estimates of unobserved clonotypes. Generation probabilities for all TCRbeta clonotypes obtained by the gDNA method from a handful of donors were computed using OLGA. TCRdb holds this immuneACCESS table with in-frame rearrangements only. Some clones are missing; in checked studies, unresolved V genes explain under half, and the rest has no known cause. That table is the source of V, J and clone size, and D and trimming were worked out from the DNA. The sample table holds about 2 million clones, of which 85% to 95% were seen once. The ten largest clones take up around 0.13% of the sample.

Recombination joined TRBV18 with TRBJ2-5; 10 bases in between match TRBD1. Sequencing input: naive CD4+ T cells sorted from blood. Reading the label with the study, this specimen's cell subset or site is: CD45RA+ positively selected. The TCR originated in a man between 18 and 29 years old in good health. The sequenced DNA is TGTGCCAGCTCACGGGACAGGGGCGGAGGAGAGACCCAGTACTTC. It specifies CASSRDRGGGETQYF.